This T cell receptor (beta chain) emerged from a study of blood T cells in healthy people across ages. Study results and limitations: The recorded TCR beta diversity per million T cells decreased in a roughly linear manner with age.

Donors ranged from roughly 6 to 100 years old and were healthy Caucasians in Russia. Total RNA extraction produced at least 6 micrograms (per sample) for the study. Next came a second PCR, run for roughly 6 to 11 cycles, which used a sample-barcoded 5' primer along with a J-beta primer mix. Every cDNA was tagged by a template-switch adaptor with 12 random nucleotides. TCRdb itself ran the 5' RACE reads through MiXCR, one entry per CDR3 protein. Of over a million distinct CDR3 sequences listed, around two fifths were seen once; the top ten hold approximately 7.9%. Concerning this clonotype itself: Its antigen remains unknown. An end of the junction differs from the germline gene, which may be a read error.

The CDR3 length is 12 residues. Germline CDR1 and CDR2: SQVTM and ANQGSEA. Sequenced input: blood. This clonotype originated in a woman younger than 30 in good health. The chain couples TRBV29-1 to TRBJ1-5, with TRBD1 as a possible D gene (5 bases). The chain's CDR3 is CSFETGDQPQHF. CDR3 bases: TGCAGCTTTGAAACGGGGGATCAGCCCCAGCATTTT.